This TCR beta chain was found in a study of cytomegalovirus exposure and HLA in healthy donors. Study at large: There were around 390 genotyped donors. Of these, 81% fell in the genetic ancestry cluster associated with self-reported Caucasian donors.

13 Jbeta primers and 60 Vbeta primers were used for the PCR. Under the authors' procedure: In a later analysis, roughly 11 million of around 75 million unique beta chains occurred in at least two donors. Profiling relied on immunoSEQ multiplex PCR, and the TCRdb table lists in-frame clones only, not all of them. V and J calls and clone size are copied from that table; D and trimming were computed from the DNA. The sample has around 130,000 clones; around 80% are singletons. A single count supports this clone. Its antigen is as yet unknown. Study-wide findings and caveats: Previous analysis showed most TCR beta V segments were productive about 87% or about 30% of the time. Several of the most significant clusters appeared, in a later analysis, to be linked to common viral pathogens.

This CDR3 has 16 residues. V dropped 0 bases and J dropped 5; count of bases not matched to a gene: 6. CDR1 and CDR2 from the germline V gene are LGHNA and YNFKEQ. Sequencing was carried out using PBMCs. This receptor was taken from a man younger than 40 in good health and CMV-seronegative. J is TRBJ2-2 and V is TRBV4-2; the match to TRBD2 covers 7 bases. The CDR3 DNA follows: TGTGCCAGCAGCCAAGATTCTCCGGGGGGAACCGGGGAGCTGTTTTTT. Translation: CASSQDSPGGTGELFF.